This is a list of T cell receptor beta chains from one sample in a study of blood T cell repertoires in COVID-19. The repertoire was sequenced with immunoSEQ multiplex PCR; TCRdb's copy has only in-frame clones and lacks some. The sample carries about 220,000 clones, approximately 79% recorded once. Material: peripheral blood. All receptors come from a human donor in a cohort sampled during active COVID-19. Both conserved end residues are part of each CDR3. D genes are given only for firm matches. Size is stated for part of the rows, as once, few or many counts, or as a class when the clone is expanded.

v_call	d_call	clone_size	j_call	cdr3_aa	cdr3_nt
TRBV20-1	TRBD1	NA	TRBJ1-5	CSASGTGYYNQPQHF	TGCAGTGCTAGTGGGACAGGGTATTACAATCAGCCCCAGCATTTT
TRBV18	TRBD1	NA	TRBJ2-3	CASSDDRVRTDTQYF	TGTGCCAGCTCAGACGACAGGGTACGCACAGATACGCAGTATTTT
TRBV9	TRBD2	NA	TRBJ2-3	CASSVGSGSTDTQYF	TGTGCCAGCAGCGTAGGTAGCGGGAGCACAGATACGCAGTATTTT
TRBV4-3	TRBD1	NA	TRBJ1-2	CASSQGLNRGQGYGYTF	TGCGCCAGCAGCCAGGGCCTCAACAGGGGGCAAGGCTATGGCTACACCTTC
TRBV15	NA	NA	TRBJ2-7	CATQPAPQALSYEQYF	TGTGCCACCCAACCTGCACCGCAGGCCCTTTCCTACGAGCAGTACTTC
TRBV6-5	NA	NA	TRBJ1-5	CASSPPGSQPQHF	TGTGCCAGCAGTCCCCCAGGAAGTCAGCCCCAGCATTTT
TRBV10-3	NA	NA	TRBJ1-2	CAISGDYGYTF	TGTGCCATCAGTGGAGACTATGGCTACACCTTC
TRBV19	TRBD1	once	TRBJ1-3	CASSTGQGRNTIYF	TGTGCCAGTAGTACGGGACAGGGGAGAAACACCATATATTTT
TRBV12-3/TRBV12-4	NA	NA	TRBJ1-5	CASSSRSDQPQHF	TGTGCCAGCAGTTCCCGTTCAGATCAGCCCCAGCATTTT
TRBV7-2	NA	NA	TRBJ2-1	CASSLKLHNEQFF	TGTGCCAGCAGCTTAAAGCTACACAATGAGCAGTTCTTC
TRBV29-1	NA	NA	TRBJ1-1	CSVPDPGSTEAFF	TGCAGCGTTCCCGATCCGGGAAGCACTGAAGCTTTCTTT
TRBV5-6	NA	NA	TRBJ2-7	CASSFGQGFSYEQYF	TGTGCCAGCAGCTTTGGCCAGGGTTTCTCCTACGAGCAGTACTTC
TRBV28	TRBD1	once	TRBJ1-6	CATWTGAHSPLHF	TGTGCCACCTGGACAGGGGCTCATTCACCCCTCCACTTT
TRBV27	TRBD2	NA	TRBJ2-7	CASSLLAGTYEQYF	TGTGCCAGCAGTTTACTAGCGGGGACCTACGAGCAGTACTTC
TRBV11-3	TRBD1	NA	TRBJ2-6	CASSPGTGAGANVLTF	TGTGCCAGCAGTCCCGGGACAGGGGCTGGGGCCAACGTCCTGACTTTC
TRBV7-2	TRBD1	NA	TRBJ1-4	CASSFWTGGTNEKLFF	TGTGCCAGCAGCTTCTGGACAGGGGGAACTAATGAAAAACTGTTTTTT
TRBV27	TRBD1	NA	TRBJ2-7	CASSHRDRGLEQYF	TGTGCCAGCAGTCACCGGGACAGGGGGCTTGAGCAGTACTTC
TRBV6-5	NA	NA	TRBJ1-2	CASTTGGKGGYTF	TGTGCCAGCACCACGGGGGGAAAAGGGGGCTACACCTTC
TRBV7-9	TRBD2	NA	TRBJ2-1	CASSLPGLGPTIF	TGTGCCAGCAGCTTACCCGGACTAGGTCCAACCATCTTC
TRBV25-1	NA	once	TRBJ1-1	CASSDGTPYTEAFF	TGTGCCAGCAGTGATGGGACACCGTACACTGAAGCTTTCTTT
TRBV6-1	NA	NA	TRBJ1-5	CASSEAVGGLQPQHF	TGTGCCAGCAGTGAAGCGGTAGGCGGCCTTCAGCCCCAGCATTTT
TRBV4-2	NA	few	TRBJ2-7	CASSQSLAAGTYEQYF	TGTGCCAGCAGCCAATCCCTCGCGGCCGGGACCTACGAGCAGTACTTC
TRBV30	NA	NA	TRBJ2-3	CAWRSQIYTQYF	TGTGCCTGGAGGTCACAGATTTATACGCAGTATTTT
TRBV25-1	NA	few	TRBJ1-6	CASSEFSNNSPLHF	TGTGCCAGCAGTGAATTTAGTAATAATTCACCCCTCCACTTT
TRBV10-3	TRBD1	NA	TRBJ1-5	CAISGTGGQPQHF	TGTGCCATCAGTGGGACAGGGGGCCAGCCCCAGCATTTT
TRBV12-3/TRBV12-4	TRBD2	NA	TRBJ2-3	CASRPRLAVTQYF	TGTGCCAGCAGACCCAGACTAGCGGTTACGCAGTATTTT
TRBV28	NA	NA	TRBJ2-4	CASSPSGVRNIQYF	TGTGCCAGCAGTCCCTCCGGGGTGCGGAACATTCAGTACTTC
TRBV19	NA	few	TRBJ1-1	CASSKGQDMAIEAFF	TGTGCCAGTAGTAAGGGTCAGGACATGGCTATTGAAGCTTTCTTT
TRBV24-1	TRBD2	NA	TRBJ2-3	CATSREGGRTDTQYF	TGTGCCACCAGTAGGGAGGGAGGCAGGACAGATACGCAGTATTTT
TRBV5-1	NA	NA	TRBJ2-2	CASSFGQRSNTGELFF	TGCGCCAGCAGTTTCGGACAGCGATCGAACACCGGGGAGCTGTTTTTT
TRBV18	NA	NA	TRBJ2-5	CASSLQGSETQYF	TGTGCCAGCTCACTCCAGGGAAGCGAGACCCAGTACTTC
TRBV14	TRBD2	NA	TRBJ2-1	CASSRWTSGSSYNEQFF	TGTGCCAGCAGCCGTTGGACTAGCGGGAGCTCCTACAATGAGCAGTTCTTC
TRBV19	NA	NA	TRBJ2-2	CASRGGAGINTGELFF	TGTGCCAGTAGGGGTGGGGCAGGGATTAACACCGGGGAGCTGTTTTTT
TRBV4-2	NA	NA	TRBJ2-1	CASSQGTGTYNEQFF	TGTGCCAGCAGCCAAGGTACGGGAACTTACAATGAGCAGTTCTTC
TRBV18	TRBD1	NA	TRBJ2-7	CASSPLGQGKTSYEQYF	TGTGCCAGCTCACCGCTGGGACAGGGTAAAACCTCCTACGAGCAGTACTTC
TRBV5-4	TRBD2	NA	TRBJ2-1	CASSLIGGSKEQFF	TGTGCCAGCAGCTTGATTGGCGGGAGTAAGGAGCAGTTCTTC
TRBV10-3	TRBD1	NA	TRBJ1-1	CAISPGQGGTEAFF	TGTGCCATCAGTCCGGGACAGGGTGGAACTGAAGCTTTCTTT
TRBV28	TRBD2	NA	TRBJ2-1	CASSLHLAGNNEQFF	TGTGCCAGCAGTTTACACCTAGCGGGGAACAATGAGCAGTTCTTC
TRBV4-1	TRBD2	once	TRBJ2-7	CASSQGTSGDYNAPYEQYF	TGCGCCAGCAGCCAAGGGACTAGCGGGGATTATAATGCACCCTACGAGCAGTACTTC
TRBV29-1	NA	NA	TRBJ1-1	CSGVRTEAFF	TGCAGCGGTGTCAGGACTGAAGCTTTCTTT
TRBV6-2/TRBV6-3	NA	NA	TRBJ1-5	CASSPSYSNQPQHF	TGTGCCAGCAGTCCCTCTTATAGCAATCAGCCCCAGCATTTT
TRBV6-2/TRBV6-3	NA	NA	TRBJ1-1	CASSYQGDTEAFF	TGTGCCAGCAGTTACCAGGGCGACACTGAAGCTTTCTTT
TRBV19	NA	NA	TRBJ2-7	CASSINPGNYEQYF	TGTGCCAGTAGTATCAACCCAGGGAACTACGAGCAGTACTTC
TRBV3-1/TRBV3-2	TRBD1	NA	TRBJ2-7	CASSQAMDRDRYF	TGTGCCAGCAGCCAAGCCATGGACAGGGACCGGTACTTC
TRBV2	TRBD1	NA	TRBJ2-7	CASSRTGRGISYEQYF	TGTGCCAGCAGCCGAACCGGCAGGGGGATATCCTACGAGCAGTACTTC
TRBV4-2	TRBD2	NA	TRBJ2-5	CASSHNSGREETQYF	TGTGCCAGCAGCCACAATAGCGGGAGAGAAGAGACCCAGTACTTC
TRBV28	NA	NA	TRBJ2-2	CASSLYRTGELFF	TGTGCCAGCAGTTTATACAGGACCGGGGAGCTGTTTTTT
TRBV7-2	TRBD2	NA	TRBJ2-2	CASSLVRKTSGRAGELFF	TGTGCCAGCAGCTTAGTGAGGAAGACTAGCGGGAGGGCCGGGGAGCTGTTTTTT
TRBV25-1	NA	NA	TRBJ1-3	CASSALSSGNTIYF	TGTGCCAGCAGTGCCCTGAGCTCTGGAAACACCATATATTTT
TRBV6-5	TRBD1	NA	TRBJ1-5	CASSTDRGSNQPQHF	TGTGCCAGCAGTACAGACAGGGGGAGCAATCAGCCCCAGCATTTT
TRBV7-9	NA	NA	TRBJ1-3	CASSLRQGTGNTIYF	TGTGCCAGCAGCTTACGGCAGGGCACTGGAAACACCATATATTTT
TRBV6-6	TRBD1	once	TRBJ1-2	CASSPGTGWYGYTF	TGTGCCAGCAGTCCCGGGACAGGGTGGTATGGCTACACCTTC
TRBV6-5	NA	NA	TRBJ1-5	CASSLQLNQPQHF	TGTGCCAGCAGCCTTCAACTCAATCAGCCCCAGCATTTT
TRBV19	TRBD2	few	TRBJ2-7	CASSPLAGSSYEQYF	TGTGCCAGTAGTCCATTAGCGGGAAGCTCCTACGAGCAGTACTTC
TRBV11-3	TRBD1	NA	TRBJ1-5	CASSFRDRGDSQPQHF	TGTGCCAGCAGCTTTAGGGACAGAGGAGACAGTCAGCCCCAGCATTTT
TRBV9	TRBD2	once	TRBJ2-3	CASSVTGTIDTRTDTQYF	TGTGCCAGCAGCGTCACCGGGACTATTGATACCCGCACAGATACGCAGTATTTT
TRBV24-1	NA	NA	TRBJ2-7	CATSDTTGGGLREQYF	TGTGCCACCAGTGATACCACTGGGGGGGGGCTTCGCGAGCAGTACTTC
TRBV24-1	TRBD2	NA	TRBJ2-7	CATSDALAGRYEQYF	TGTGCCACCAGTGACGCACTAGCGGGAAGATACGAGCAGTACTTC
TRBV4-2	NA	NA	TRBJ2-7	CASSQDPQVPYEQYF	TGTGCCAGCAGCCAAGATCCGCAGGTCCCCTACGAGCAGTACTTC